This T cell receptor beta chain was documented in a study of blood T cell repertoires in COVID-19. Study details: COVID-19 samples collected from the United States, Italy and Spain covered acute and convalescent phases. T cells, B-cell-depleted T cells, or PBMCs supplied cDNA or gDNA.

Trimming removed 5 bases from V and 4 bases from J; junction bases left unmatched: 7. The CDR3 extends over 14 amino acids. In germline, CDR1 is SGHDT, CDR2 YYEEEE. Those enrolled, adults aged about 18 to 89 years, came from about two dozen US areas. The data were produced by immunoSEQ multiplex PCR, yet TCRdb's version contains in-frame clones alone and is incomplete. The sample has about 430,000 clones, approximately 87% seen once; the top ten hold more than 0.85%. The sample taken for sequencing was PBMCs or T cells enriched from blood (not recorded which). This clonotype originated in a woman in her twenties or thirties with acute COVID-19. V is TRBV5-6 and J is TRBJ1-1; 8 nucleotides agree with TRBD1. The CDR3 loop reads CASRRQGLRTEAFF. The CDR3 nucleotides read TGTGCCAGCAGGCGACAGGGGTTGCGCACTGAAGCTTTCTTT.